The 14 T cell receptor beta chains below were found in one sample sequenced in a study of CD8+CD57+ T cells in acquired aplastic anemia. Patients selected for sequencing had displayed CD8+CD57+ cell expansion by flow cytometry. The template used for profiling TCR beta VDJ and CDR3 was genomic DNA. Using its own MiXCR run on the reads, TCRdb lists one record per CDR3 protein. The profile shows 250,000 or so distinct CDR3 sequences, around half of them singletons. Sequenced sample: sorted CD4+, CD8+, or CD8+CD57+ T cells (not recorded which) from PBMCs. These receptor sequences come from a human donor with aplastic anemia.

There are many counts of this clonotype. The rearrangement links TRBV19 to TRBJ2-7, with 7 bases aligning to TRBD1. V gave up 5 bases and J gave up 5 bases; unmatched junction bases: 12. The CDR3 extends over 15 amino acids. The germline V gene encodes CDR1 LNHDA and CDR2 SQIVND (reference sequence). CDR3 bases: TGTGCCAGTAGTCCCTTTGAGGGACAGTTCAACGAGCAGTACTTC. Translation: CASSPFEGQFNEQYF.

This clonotype was seen at least ten times. The V call is TRBV9, the J call TRBJ1-6; D gene uncertain. The CDR3 is made up of 15 amino acids. The germline CDR1 and CDR2 sequences are SGDLS and YYNGEE. V dropped 3 bases and J dropped 0 bases, with 7 bases sitting between them. The CDR3 DNA is TGTGCCAGCAGCGCCATTAGCTCCTATAATTCACCCCTCCACTTT. This translates into CASSAISSYNSPLHF. Full variable domain (remainder filled in from reference TRBV9 and TRBJ1-6): DSGVTQTPKHLITATGQRVTLRCSPRSGDLSVYWYQQSLDQGLQFLIQYYNGEERAKGNILERFSAQQFPDLHSELNLSSLELGDSALYFCASSAISSYNSPLHFGNGTRLTVT.

The chain uses TRBV10-3 and TRBJ1-1; D may be TRBD1 (5 bases). CDR1 and CDR2 (germline): ENHRY, SYGVKD. The ends were cut back, 0 bases at V and 6 bases at J, with 11 bases in the middle. This CDR3 region has 14 residues. The CDR3 reads CAISESTAGAEAFF. Written as DNA, the CDR3 is TGTGCCATCAGTGAGTCGACAGCGGGGGCTGAAGCTTTCTTT.

This clonotype has ten or more counts. The chain combines TRBV13 with TRBJ2-7; TRBD1 might be the D (5 bases). The CDR3 runs to 14 residues. Germline lookup yields CDR1 PRHDT and CDR2 FYEKMQ (reference sequence). V gave up 5 bases and J gave up 0 bases, with 11 bases separating them. CDR3 nucleotide sequence: TGTGCCAGCAGCGACGACAGAGACTCCTACGAGCAGTACTTC. This encodes CASSDDRDSYEQYF.

The V gene is TRBV7-3, the J gene TRBJ1-2, with D perhaps matching TRBD1 (5 bases). CDR1 is SGHTA and CDR2 is FQGTGA in the germline V gene. The CDR3 is made up of 16 amino acids. V lost 2 bases, J lost 2 bases, and 15 bases lay in between. In DNA form, the CDR3 reads TGTGCCAGCAGCTTAGGCGGTACAGGATTCAACTATGGCTACACCTTC. Translated: CASSLGGTGFNYGYTF.

CDR3 nucleotide sequence: TGTGCCAGCAGCGTTCGGGACTGGAACACTGAAGCTTTCTTT. Translation: CASSVRDWNTEAFF. The chain is built from TRBV9 and TRBJ1-1, with D maybe TRBD1 (5 bases). Germline loops: CDR1 SGDLS, CDR2 YYNGEE. V lost 2 bases to trimming and J lost 1 base, with 9 bases between them. The CDR3 is 14 amino acids.

Turning to this clonotype: A read error may be the cause here, since a much bigger clone is one base away. The CDR3 DNA is TGTGCCAGCAGTTCCTGGTGGGCTGAAGCTTTCTTT. Encoded protein: CASSSWWAEAFF. The chain carries TRBV12-3 or TRBV12-4 and TRBJ1-1; D is unresolved. There are 12 residues in the CDR3. Trimming took 4 bases from V and 6 from J, leaving 9 bases between them.

The genes are TRBV6-2 or TRBV6-3 and TRBJ1-2; TRBD1 aligns across 9 bases. Germline V gene lookup returns CDR1 MNHEY and CDR2 SVGEGT. The CDR3 contains 15 residues. V lost 7 bases, J lost 4 bases, and 10 bases stayed unmatched. The CDR3 DNA reads as TGTGCCAGCAAGGATTCGGGACAGGGAGTCTATGGCTACACCTTC. This sequence encodes CASKDSGQGVYGYTF.

This clonotype was seen repeatedly, ten times or more. The CDR3 bases are TGTGCCAGCAGTGAAACTCCCGGGACTAGCGGCAATGAGCAGTTCTTC. As protein: CASSETPGTSGNEQFF. The chain recombines TRBV6-1 with TRBJ2-1; 11 bases fit TRBD2. V lost 2 bases to trimming and J lost 6 bases; unmatched junction nucleotides: 6. Germline-derived CDR1 and CDR2 are MNHNS and SASEGT. The CDR3 has 16 residues.

For this clonotype: This could be a read error, since a much larger clone is one nucleotide away. The chain has TRBV9 and TRBJ2-1, with 7 positions matching TRBD2. CDR1 and CDR2 from the germline V gene are SGDLS and YYNGEE. Losses at the gene ends were 0 bases for V and 6 bases for J; bases not matched to a gene: 0. The CDR3 has 13 amino acids. The DNA for the CDR3 is TGTGCCAGCAGCGTAGGACTAGCCAATGAGCAGTTCTTC. Its protein product is CASSVGLANEQFF.

The V gene is TRBV7-2, the J gene TRBJ1-6, with D possibly matching TRBD1 (6 bases). V was clipped by 1 base and J by 9 bases, with 13 bases between them. The CDR3 extends over 15 amino acids. CDR1 is SGHTA, CDR2 FQGNSA, per germline. The CDR3 loop reads CASSLGQAATSPLHF. CDR3 DNA sequence: TGTGCCAGCAGCTTAGGACAGGCCGCTACTTCACCCCTCCACTTT.

This clonotype was recorded many times. The J gene is TRBJ2-1, the V gene TRBV24-1; no clear D gene. The CDR3 covers 14 residues. With 5 bases removed from V and 1 base from J, the gap between germline ends came to 8 bases. Germline V CDR1 and CDR2: KGHDR, SFDVKD. CDR3 nucleotides: TGTGCCACCAGTGGGCCTGATTCCTACAATGAGCAGTTCTTC. Residues: CATSGPDSYNEQFF.

At least ten counts were recorded for this clonotype. V gene TRBV7-9 combines with J gene TRBJ2-7, with D unclear. The germline CDR1 and CDR2 sequences are SEHNR and FQNEAQ (reference sequence). This CDR3 comprises 11 residues. V shed 1 base and J shed 5 bases, with 3 bases lying between them. CDR3 protein: CASSLGDEQYF. The CDR3 DNA reads as TGTGCCAGCAGCTTAGGGGACGAGCAGTACTTC.

In nucleotides, the CDR3 is TGTGCCACCCTACCTAGCGGGGGGAGAGAGACCCAGTACTTC. The encoded protein is CATLPSGGRETQYF. The chain employs TRBV10-3 and TRBJ2-5, with TRBD2 matching 11 bases. Germline V CDR1 and CDR2: ENHRY, SYGVKD. CDR3 size: 14 residues. The V gene end was trimmed by 10 bases and the J gene end by 4 bases; junction bases not matched to a gene: 8.